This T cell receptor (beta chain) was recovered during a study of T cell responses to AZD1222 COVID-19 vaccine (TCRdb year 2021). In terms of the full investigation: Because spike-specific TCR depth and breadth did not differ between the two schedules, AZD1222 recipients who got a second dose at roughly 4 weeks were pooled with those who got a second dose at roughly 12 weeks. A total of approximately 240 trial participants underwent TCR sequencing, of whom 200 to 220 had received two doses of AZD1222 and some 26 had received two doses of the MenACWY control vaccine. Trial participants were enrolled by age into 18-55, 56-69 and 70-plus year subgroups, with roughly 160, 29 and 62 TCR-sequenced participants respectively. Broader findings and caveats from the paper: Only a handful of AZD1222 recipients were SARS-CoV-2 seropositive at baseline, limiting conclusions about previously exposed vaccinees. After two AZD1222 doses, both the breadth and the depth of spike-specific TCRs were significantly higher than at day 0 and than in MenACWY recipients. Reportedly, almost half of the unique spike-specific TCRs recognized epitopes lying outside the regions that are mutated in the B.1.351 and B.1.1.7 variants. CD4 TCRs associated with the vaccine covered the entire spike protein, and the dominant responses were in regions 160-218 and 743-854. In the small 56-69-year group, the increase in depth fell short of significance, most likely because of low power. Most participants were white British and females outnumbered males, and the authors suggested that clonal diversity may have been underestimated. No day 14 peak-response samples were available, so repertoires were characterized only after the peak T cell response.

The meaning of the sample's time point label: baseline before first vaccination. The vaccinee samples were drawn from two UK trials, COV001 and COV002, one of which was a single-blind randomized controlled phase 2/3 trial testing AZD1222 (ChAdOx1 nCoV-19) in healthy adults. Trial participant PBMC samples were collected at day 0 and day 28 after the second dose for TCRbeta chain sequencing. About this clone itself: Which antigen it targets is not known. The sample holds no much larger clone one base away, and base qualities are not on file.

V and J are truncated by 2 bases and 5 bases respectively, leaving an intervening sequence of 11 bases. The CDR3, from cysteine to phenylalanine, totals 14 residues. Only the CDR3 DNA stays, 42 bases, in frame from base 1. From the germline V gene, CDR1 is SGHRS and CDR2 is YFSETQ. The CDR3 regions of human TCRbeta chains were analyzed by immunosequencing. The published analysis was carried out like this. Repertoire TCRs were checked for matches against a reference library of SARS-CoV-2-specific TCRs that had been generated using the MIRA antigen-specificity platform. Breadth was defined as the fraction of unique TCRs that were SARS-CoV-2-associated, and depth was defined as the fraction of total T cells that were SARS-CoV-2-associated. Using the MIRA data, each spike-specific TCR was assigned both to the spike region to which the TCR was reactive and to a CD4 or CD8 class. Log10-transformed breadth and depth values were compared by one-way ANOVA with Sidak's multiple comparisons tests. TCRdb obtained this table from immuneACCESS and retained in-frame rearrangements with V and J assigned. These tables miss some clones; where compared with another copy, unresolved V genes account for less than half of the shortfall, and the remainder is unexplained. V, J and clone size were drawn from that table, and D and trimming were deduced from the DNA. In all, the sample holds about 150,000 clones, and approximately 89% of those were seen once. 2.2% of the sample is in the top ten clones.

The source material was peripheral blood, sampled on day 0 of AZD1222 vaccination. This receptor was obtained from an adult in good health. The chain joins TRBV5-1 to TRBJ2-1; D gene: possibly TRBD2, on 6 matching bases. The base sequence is TGCGCCAGCAGCTTTAGCGGACTGAACAATGAGCAGTTCTTC. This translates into CASSFSGLNNEQFF. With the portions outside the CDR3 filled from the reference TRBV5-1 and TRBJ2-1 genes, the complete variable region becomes KAGVTQTPRYLIKTRGQQVTLSCSPISGHRSVSWYQQTPGQGLQFLFEYFSETQRNKGNFPGRFSGRQFSNSRSEMNVSTLELGDSALYLCASSFSGLNNEQFFGPGTRLTVL.